This T cell receptor (beta chain) was retrieved from a study of T cells in localized non-small cell lung cancer. Whole-study results and caveats: Heterogeneity is still possible, as just one tumor region was sequenced. Appearing in adjacent lung were a median around 60 of the top 100 tumor clones. Compared with tumor, uninvolved adjacent lung displayed greater T cell clonality, ranking highest overall. Higher blood T cell density went with longer overall survival.

The CDR3 has 16 amino acids. Germline loops: CDR1 SGHTA, CDR2 FQGNSA. J lost 6 bases, V lost 5 bases, and 12 bases had no gene match. Turning to this clone: Its antigen is unknown.

TCRdb keeps only in-frame clones here, not all; method: immunoSEQ multiplex PCR. The sample has over 55,000 clones; roughly 90% are singletons. This clonotype was obtained from a woman aged 35-75 years with stage I lung adenocarcinoma. The sequencing here drew on peripheral blood, taken before any cancer treatment. V is TRBV7-2 and J is TRBJ1-3; 8 bases line up with TRBD1. The CDR3, as DNA: TGTGCCAGCAGCCAGAACCAGGGGGCTGCGGAAAACACCATATATTTT. The encoded protein is CASSQNQGAAENTIYF.